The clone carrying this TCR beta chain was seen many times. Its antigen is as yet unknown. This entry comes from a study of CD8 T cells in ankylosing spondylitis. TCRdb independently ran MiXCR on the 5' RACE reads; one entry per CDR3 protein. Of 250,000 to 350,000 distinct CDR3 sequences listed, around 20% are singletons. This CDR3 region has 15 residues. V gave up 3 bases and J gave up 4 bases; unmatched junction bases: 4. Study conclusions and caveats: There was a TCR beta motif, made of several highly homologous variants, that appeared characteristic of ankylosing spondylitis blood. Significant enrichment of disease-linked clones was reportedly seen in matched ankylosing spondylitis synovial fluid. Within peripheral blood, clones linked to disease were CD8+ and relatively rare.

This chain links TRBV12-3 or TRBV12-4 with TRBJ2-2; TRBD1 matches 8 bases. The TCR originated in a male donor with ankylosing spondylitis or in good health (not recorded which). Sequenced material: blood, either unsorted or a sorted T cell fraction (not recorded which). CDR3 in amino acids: CASSLPGGPTGELFF. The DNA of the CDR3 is TGTGCCAGCAGTTTGCCAGGGGGCCCCACCGGGGAGCTGTTTTTT.